This record looks at one TCR beta chain sequence and its context. The data were taken from a study of blood T cell repertoires in COVID-19. Residents of about 25 US areas, aged about 18 to 95 years, made up the participants. CDR3 length: 17 residues. Germline V gene lookup returns CDR1 SGDLS and CDR2 YYNGEE. Germline trimming cut 1 base from V and 2 bases from J; bases unmatched to any gene: 11. Sequencing was performed with immunoSEQ multiplex PCR; in TCRdb, only in-frame clones are kept and a portion is missing. The sample carries under 200,000 clones, 80% recorded once. The origin of this receptor is a woman aged 60-75 years who had recovered from COVID-19. The J gene is TRBJ2-5, the V gene TRBV9, with 7 nucleotides matching TRBD2. The sample comprised PBMCs or T cells enriched from blood (not recorded which). The CDR3 DNA reads TGTGCCAGCAGCGTATACTCGGGACGGGGGGAACAAGAGACCCAGTACTTC. This sequence encodes CASSVYSGRGEQETQYF.